This T cell receptor (beta chain) emerged from a study of T cell responses to AZD1222 COVID-19 vaccine. Study in general: Second-dose intervals near 4 or 12 weeks were combined. Whole-study results and caveats: Spike-specific TCR breadth and depth were elevated following two AZD1222 doses.

In the case of this clone: Its specificity is not known.

TCRdb's copy holds only in-frame clones and misses some; the assay was immunoSEQ multiplex PCR. The table has 55,000 to 80,000 clones, 76% seen once. The CDR3 is 14 amino acids. In germline, CDR1 is GTSNPN, CDR2 SVGIG (reference sequence). V lost 7 bases, J lost 0 bases, and 5 bases stayed unmatched. The chain is built from TRBV30 and TRBJ1-4; 7 bases are shared with TRBD1. Sequencing was performed on peripheral blood, taken on day 0 of AZD1222 vaccination. This sequence originates from an adult in good health. Here the CDR3 reads CALTGLATNEKLFF. In nucleotides, the CDR3 is TGTGCCTTGACAGGGCTGGCAACTAATGAAAAACTGTTTTTT. Together with reference TRBV30 and TRBJ1-4, the CDR3 gives the full variable domain: SQTIHQWPATLVQPVGSPLSLECTVEGTSNPNLYWYRQAAGRGLQLLFYSVGIGQISSEVPQNLSASRPQDRQFILSSKKLLLSDSGFYLCALTGLATNEKLFFGSGTQLSVL.